Below, 8 T cell receptor beta chains from the same sample are listed, as sequenced in a study of CD8 T cells in ankylosing spondylitis. General study points: There was a TCR beta motif, made of several highly homologous variants, that appeared characteristic of ankylosing spondylitis blood.

TCRdb reprocessed the 5' RACE reads via MiXCR and lists one record per CDR3 protein. The sample includes 200,000 to 250,000 distinct CDR3 sequences, 18% of them seen just once. Their cognate antigens are unknown. Sequencing input: blood, either unsorted or a sorted T cell fraction (not recorded which). The receptor source for this set is a male donor with ankylosing spondylitis.

CDR3 coding DNA: TGTGCCAGCAGCCTCGTAGCGGGGGGGCCTGGGAATGAGCAGTTCTTC. Amino acid sequence: CASSLVAGGPGNEQFF. The rearrangement uses TRBV11-2 and TRBJ2-1; 11 bases are a match to TRBD2. Germline V gene data show CDR1 as SGHAT and CDR2 as FQNNGV. This CDR3 is built from 16 residues. Trimming cost V 5 bases and J 7 bases; bases outside gene matches: 10.

The chain joins TRBV7-9 to TRBJ1-1; no definite D call. This CDR3 spans 12 amino acids. V was pared by 8 bases and J by 4 bases, with 11 bases between. Germline V gene data show CDR1 as SEHNR and CDR2 as FQNEAQ (reference sequence). CDR3 nucleotide sequence: TGTGCCAGCGCTGGTCATTTCACTGAAGCTTTCTTT. Encoded protein: CASAGHFTEAFF.

This clonotype has a handful of counts. The chain carries TRBV27 and TRBJ2-7, with 8 bases matching TRBD1. Germline V CDR1 and CDR2: MNHEY, SMNVEV (reference sequence). The CDR3 loop spans 16 amino acids. The junction had 12 bases not matched to a gene; V was cut back by 5 bases and J by 3 bases. This CDR3 reads CASSPSGQGMVYEQYF. In DNA, the CDR3 is TGTGCCAGCAGTCCCTCAGGACAGGGAATGGTCTACGAGCAGTACTTC.

The chain uses TRBV3-1 and TRBJ2-1; TRBD2 matches at 7 bases. With V trimmed by 0 bases and J by 4 bases, 9 bases remained unmatched. The CDR3 has 17 amino acids. Germline lookup yields CDR1 LGHDT and CDR2 YNNKEL (reference sequence). CDR3 nucleotides: TGTGCCAGCAGCCAAGATCGCGCGGGGGACGTATACAATGAGCAGTTCTTC. Translation gives CASSQDRAGDVYNEQFF.

This clonotype came up many times. The chain carries TRBV7-8 and TRBJ2-1; no reliable D call. V lost 1 base, J lost 2 bases, and 9 bases lay in between. From germline, CDR1 is SGHVS and CDR2 FQNEAQ. The CDR3 covers 15 residues. This CDR3 reads CASSLVVTAYNEQFF. DNA of the CDR3: TGTGCCAGCAGCTTAGTCGTGACTGCCTACAATGAGCAGTTCTTC.

The chain joins TRBV4-1 to TRBJ1-1; weak D call: TRBD1 (5 bases). Germline loops: CDR1 MGHRA, CDR2 YSYEKL. Trimming shortened V by 0 bases and J by 4 bases, and 18 bases separated the two germline ends. CDR3 length: 17 residues. The CDR3 DNA reads as TGCGCCAGCAGCCAAGATATGTTCGTGGGGGATGGCACTGAAGCTTTCTTT. It codes for CASSQDMFVGDGTEAFF.

This clonotype was recorded many times. This CDR3 reads CASSQERRVLYEQYF. In DNA form, the CDR3 reads TGCGCCAGCAGCCAAGAACGGAGGGTTCTCTACGAGCAGTACTTC. This sequence joins TRBV4-1 and TRBJ2-7; D is perhaps TRBD2 (6 bases). Between the trimmed V and J ends, which lost 0 bases and 3 bases, there was a span of 12 bases. Germline V CDR1 and CDR2: MGHRA, YSYEKL. The CDR3 consists of 15 residues.

CDR3 in DNA: TGCGCCAGCAGCCGGGGGACTAGCGAATCATACGAGCAGTACTTC. As protein: CASSRGTSESYEQYF. The chain has TRBV5-1 and TRBJ2-7; 10 bases agree with TRBD2. Germline V gene lookup returns CDR1 SGHRS and CDR2 YFSETQ. J gave up 4 bases and V 4 bases, and 8 bases lay outside the gene matches. The CDR3 runs to 15 residues.